This T cell receptor beta chain was captured in a study of spatial heterogeneity in lung cancer. Study in general: Samples were obtained from some 70 donors, all untreated early-stage non-small cell lung cancer patients. Sequencing of follow-up PBMC samples took place when they were available, at a median of approximately 26 months after resection. The study's findings and limits: The study found ubiquitous expanded tumor TCRs in blood more at resection than follow-up.

The table lists this clonotype with many counts. Its antigen is not known. Time point: blood at routine non-recurrence follow-up after resection. TCRs were sequenced from unsorted whole RNA of tumor, nontumor lung or PBMC. In the library, each TCR cDNA molecule bore its own unique molecular identifier. TCRdb recomputed calls from the 5' RACE reads with MiXCR, one row per CDR3 protein. The data show under 150,000 distinct CDR3 sequences, 12% seen once. The V segment lost 7 bases and the J segment 7 bases; nucleotides outside the gene matches: 9. The CDR3 extends over 16 amino acids. From germline, CDR1 is KGHDR and CDR2 SFDVKD.

The chain couples TRBV24-1 to TRBJ2-2, with 12 positions matching TRBD2. The sample here was PBMCs, taken at follow-up. The receptor was derived from a male donor with early-stage non-small cell lung cancer. The CDR3 DNA reads TGTGCCACCAGCGCTAGCGGGGGGGCCCGTGACGGGGAGCTGTTTTTT. Its protein is CATSASGGARDGELFF.